This T cell receptor beta chain appears in the sequencing data of a study of OX40 agonist ivuxolimab in advanced cancers. Study results and caveats: There were, on average, more expanded clones in CD8+ T cells than in CD4+.

Points on this clone: No antigen is known for it.

This CDR3 has 11 amino acids. Per the germline V gene, CDR1 is SQVTM and CDR2 is ANQGSEA. Between the trimmed V and J ends, which lost 6 bases and 3 bases, there was a span of 7 bases. Libraries were prepared by immunoSEQ multiplex PCR; TCRdb keeps only in-frame clonotypes and omits some of them. The data show about 57,000 clones, 65% to 85% seen once. The gene calls are TRBV29-1 and TRBJ2-3; D call uncertain. The source is an adult with an advanced solid tumor such as melanoma, head and neck, liver or kidney cancer. The source was CD4+ or CD8+ T cells sorted from blood, collected in a trial of the OX40 agonist ivuxolimab. The CDR3: CSVDVTDTQYF. In nucleotides, the CDR3 is TGCAGCGTCGACGTAACAGATACGCAGTATTTT.